Listed below are T cell receptor beta chains from one sample, sequenced in a study of blood T cell repertoires in COVID-19. Generated by immunoSEQ multiplex PCR, the TCRdb table keeps only in-frame clones and is missing some. The table includes 150,000 or so clones, more than 75% detected once. Sequenced: peripheral blood. The receptors derive from an elderly man with acute or convalescent COVID-19. The CDR3 runs from the conserved cysteine through the conserved F or W. A D gene is named only where the DNA matches it firmly. Clone sizes are given selectively: once, few, many, or a class where the clone is expanded.

cdr3_nt cdr3_aa d_call v_call clone_size j_call
TGTGCCAGCAGCCAAGTGGGCGTCACCGGGGAGCTGTTTTTT CASSQVGVTGELFF - TRBV3-1/TRBV3-2 - TRBJ2-2
TGTGCCAGCAGCCACGGGACAGCGGATGAGCAGTTCTTC CASSHGTADEQFF TRBD1 TRBV7-8 - TRBJ2-1
TGTGCCAGCTCCCTCAGGGGGCCCCAGAATACGCAGTATTTT CASSLRGPQNTQYF TRBD1 TRBV28 few TRBJ2-3
TGTGCCAGCACCCGGACAGGGGAGGTTGGCTACACCTTC CASTRTGEVGYTF TRBD1 TRBV2 - TRBJ1-2
TGTGCCAGCAGCTTCGGGAGGGGGGGGACTGAAGCTTTCTTT CASSFGRGGTEAFF - TRBV11-2 - TRBJ1-1
TGTGCCATCAGTGTAGGGCAGGGGGGCTCCTACGAGCAGTACTTC CAISVGQGGSYEQYF - TRBV10-3 - TRBJ2-7
TGCGCCAGCAGCCGGAGCGGGAGAAGGGCAAGCGAGCAGTACTTC CASSRSGRRASEQYF TRBD2 TRBV5-1 few TRBJ2-7
TGTGCCAGCAGCTTAGTGGCACAGCAAACAACCTACGAGCAGTACTTC CASSLVAQQTTYEQYF - TRBV11-2 few TRBJ2-7
TGCGCCAGCAGCTTACCCCTAGCGGGAGACAATGAGCAGTTCTTC CASSLPLAGDNEQFF TRBD2 TRBV5-1 - TRBJ2-1
TGTGCCAGCAGTGCACAGATGAACACCGGGGAGCTGTTTTTT CASSAQMNTGELFF - TRBV2 - TRBJ2-2
TGTGCCAGCAGCCCCCGGGCTAATGAAAAACTGTTTTTT CASSPRANEKLFF - TRBV7-2 - TRBJ1-4
TGTGCCAGCAGCTTAGGAGGCCAGGGGATGTCGCCCCAGCATTTT CASSLGGQGMSPQHF - TRBV7-2 - TRBJ1-5
TGCGCCAGCAGCTTGGGCGGGACTAGTGGCTTGGAGCAGTACTTC CASSLGGTSGLEQYF TRBD2 TRBV5-1 - TRBJ2-7
TGTGCCAGCTCAGTGTATCCAGGGGAGCAGTTCTTC CASSVYPGEQFF - TRBV18 once TRBJ2-1
TGTGCCAGCAGTTTTAGCGGGAGACCTCGTAGCGAGCAGTACTTC CASSFSGRPRSEQYF TRBD2 TRBV27 few TRBJ2-7
TGTGCCAGCTCACCCCCCAGGGTTGGCGACACTGAAGCTTTCTTT CASSPPRVGDTEAFF - TRBV18 - TRBJ1-1